This T cell receptor beta chain was observed in a study of T-cell memory formation after mild COVID-19 (dated by TCRdb to 2020 to 2023). At the level of the whole study: TCR sequence clusters from the two donors were largely donor specific. In two donors, T-cell clones that expanded and contracted after mild COVID-19 were tracked by sequencing TCRalpha and TCRbeta repertoires over time. The cohort comprised two young, previously healthy adult volunteers, one female and one male. Overall results and qualifications from the work: Contracting CD4+ clones were found mainly in CM and EM memory subsets, while CD8+ clones were enriched in EMRA. Some responding clones were detected in pre-infection memory, which suggested that pre-existing cross-reactive memory T cells had joined the SARS-CoV-2 response. The study included only a couple of mild cases, and larger cohorts that include severe cases with pre-infection samples were judged to be necessary. Balanced CD4/CD8 phenotypes were observed for clones contracting from day 15 to 85, whereas a bias towards CD4+ was observed for a second wave of clones expanding from day 15 to 37. Whether the second-wave clones peaking on day 37 were SARS-CoV-2 specific was not confirmed.

PBMCs were isolated by Ficoll-Paque density gradient centrifugation. Sequenced using an Illumina NovaSeq 6000. cDNA libraries for TCRalpha and TCRbeta were prepared by 5'RACE using constant-segment primers, with sample barcodes and unique molecular identifiers added. Trizol reagent was used to extract RNA from every sample. Libraries were amplified in two PCR steps, with a second sample barcode and Illumina TruSeq adapters added in the second step. Sequencing of libraries was performed on an Illumina NovaSeq with 2 x 150 bp paired-end reads. In the paper's pipeline: With migec v1.2.7, reads were demultiplexed and then collapsed into UMI-guided consensus sequences. With mixcr v2.1.11, UMI consensuses were aligned to TRA and TRB V and J templates and assembled into clonotypes. A clonotype was counted as expanded or contracted only if both edgeR and NoisET called the change significant, with noise models trained on biological replicates. edgeR calls used a false discovery rate-adjusted p below 0.01 and a log2 fold-change threshold of 1. As an exploratory analysis of dynamics, max-normalized trajectories of the 1000 most abundant clonotypes were examined with PCA combined with hierarchical clustering. Separately sequenced CD4+ and CD8+ repertoires were used to assign the CD4 or CD8 phenotype of responding clones. The public reads were reanalyzed by TCRdb: fastp trimming at Q25, MiXCR alignment, in-frame beta chains only. Duplicate CDR3 protein sequences are folded into a single record with the most common DNA and genes. What appears here as the V and J calls and clone size reflects TCRdb's work, not the paper's. The sample table holds over 450,000 distinct CDR3 sequences, of which about a fifth were seen once. The top ten clones comprise approximately 12% of the sample.

CDR1 and CDR2 (WSHSY, SAAADI) derive from the germline V gene. V gives up 2 bases and J gives up 0 bases, and the segment between their germline ends measures 9 bases. The CDR3, cysteine through phenylalanine, is 15 amino acids long. Of all the DNA, just the CDR3 is kept, 45 bases in frame from base 1. Comment on this clonotype: Its antigen has not been determined. Per-base quality was not reported, and no clone a single base away is much larger than it.

This chain is built from TRBV10-2 and TRBJ2-3, with no D gene named confidently. This clonotype was sampled from an adult woman who had mild COVID-19 (a few samples of this study predate the infection). The sample titles of this study are shuffled in the database, so cell type and time point are left out; the donor was told from shared clones. Sequencing used PBMCs or a T cell subset sorted from them (not recorded which). The nucleotide sequence is TGCGCCAGCAGTGAGACGCAAGCTAGCACAGATACGCAGTATTTT. It is translated as CASSETQASTDTQYF.